The following is a T cell receptor (beta chain) sequence with its context. What it binds is unknown. The PCR contained 60 Vbeta and 13 Jbeta primers. Here immunoSEQ multiplex PCR was the method, and the copy in TCRdb shows in-frame clones only, minus some. The table shows approximately 160,000 clones, with about 84% occurring only once. Per germline, CDR1 SGHTA and CDR2 FQGNSA. The CDR3 covers 13 residues. V lost 5 bases and J lost 5, with 12 bases in between. The record originates from a study of cytomegalovirus exposure and HLA in healthy donors. Regarding the study as a whole: The CMV antigen specificity of a few CMV-associated chains was confirmed through in vitro analysis. Roughly even sequencing depth across donors was the assumption behind the presence/absence analyses. Common viral pathogens seemed to be connected with several of the most significant clusters, according to a later analysis.

Specimen: PBMCs. The source is a man between 45 and 60 years old in good health and CMV-seropositive. The chain joins TRBV7-2 to TRBJ2-5, with D possibly being TRBD2 (5 bases). The CDR3, as DNA: TGTGCCAGCAGCGACTACCGGAGGGAGACCCAGTACTTC. It translates to CASSDYRRETQYF.